This TCR beta chain comes out of a study of shared clonotypes between healthy human individuals. For the study at large: Three plates were used per donor for CD4 naive, three for CD4 memory, two for CD8 naive and one for CD8 memory.

J lost 3 bases, V lost 3 bases, and 8 bases had no gene match. The CDR3 covers 16 residues. CDR1 is KGHSH and CDR2 is LQKENI in the germline V gene. Note on this clone: Its target is not known.

The authors distributed each subset's genomic DNA evenly over several immunoSEQ plates. Authors' processing steps: Because ImmunoSEQ provided only junction sequences with no quality scores, the filtering differed. The method was immunoSEQ multiplex PCR; TCRdb's version includes in-frame clones alone and lacks a portion of them. V, J and clone size reflect that table, while D and trimming were determined from the DNA. Among approximately 1,000,000 clones listed, approximately 77% were seen once. The study, taken as a whole, reports: Large sequencing depth failed to make sorted-subset sequencing complete, rarefaction showed.

Sequencing was carried out using memory CD4+ T cells from PBMCs. Stated subset: CD45RA-negative fraction. This receptor was obtained from a man between 18 and 29 years old in good health. Some clones in this sample may be carry-over from other donors' samples. The chain is built from TRBV18 and TRBJ2-1, with 7 bases aligning to TRBD1. CDR3 nucleotides: TGTGCCAGCTCACCGCCCGACAGGGAAATCTACAATGAGCAGTTCTTC. It is translated as CASSPPDREIYNEQFF.